A single sample is the source of the 22 T cell receptor beta chains below, sequenced in a study of T cell clonality in common variable immunodeficiency. Measured with immunoSEQ multiplex PCR; TCRdb has only the in-frame clones, and not every one. The sample was found to contain 45,000 to 65,000 clones, and every one recurs. Sequenced sample: peripheral blood mononuclear cells. These receptors came from a person aged 18-70 years in good health.

The sample holds many counts of this clone. The sequence runs out 3 residues before the end of the CDR3; the remainder is reconstructed from the germline J gene. The genes are TRBV30 and TRBJ1-2; TRBD1 is a possible D gene (6 bases). The germline CDR1 and CDR2 sequences are GTSNPN and SVGIG (reference sequence). This CDR3 is built from 13 residues. With 1 base removed from V and 0 bases from J, the gap between germline ends came to 6 bases. The CDR3 spells CAWSGQANYGYTF. The sequenced part of the CDR3 DNA is TGTGCCTGGAGTGGACAGGCTAACTATGGC. The full variable domain, completed using reference TRBV30 and TRBJ1-2, is SQTIHQWPATLVQPVGSPLSLECTVEGTSNPNLYWYRQAAGRGLQLLFYSVGIGQISSEVPQNLSASRPQDRQFILSSKKLLLSDSGFYLCAWSGQANYGYTFGSGTRLTVV.

In its sample, this clone was seen a few times. The sequenced fragment ends 3 residues before the CDR3 boundary, so the rest is inferred from the germline J gene. The chain has TRBV7-6 and TRBJ1-1; D might be TRBD1 (6 bases). The length of the CDR3 is 14 residues. From germline, CDR1 is SGHVS and CDR2 FNYEAQ. V was pared by 4 bases and J by 6 bases, with 15 bases between. CDR3 bases read: TGTGCCAGCAGCTCGGATACAGGGAAGGCTGAA. Amino acids: CASSSDTGKAE. The whole CDR3 region reads CASSSDTGKAEAFF. The variable domain in full, completed from reference TRBV7-6 and TRBJ1-1, reads GAGVSQSPRYKVTKRGQDVALRCDPISGHVSLYWYRQALGQGPEFLTYFNYEAQQDKSGLPNDRFSAERPEGSISTLTIQRTEQRDSAMYRCASSSDTGKAEAFFGQGTRLTVV.

This clone was recorded at least ten times. Incomplete CDR3 DNA: TGCAGTGCTAGGTTATCGGGAGGGGACAATGAG. As protein: CSARLSGGDNE. The entire CDR3 protein reads CSARLSGGDNEQFF. The V call is TRBV20-1, the J call TRBJ2-1; 8 nucleotides align to TRBD2. The observed sequence ends 3 residues before the CDR3 terminus, with the missing tail filled in from the germline J gene. Unmatched junction bases numbered 6, after V lost 3 bases and J lost 5 bases. CDR1 and CDR2 from the germline V gene are DFQATT and SNEGSKA (reference sequence). CDR3 length: 14 amino acids.

This clone was seen many times. The read halts 3 residues ahead of the CDR3 end, with the missing end drawn from the germline J gene. The chain couples TRBV28 to TRBJ1-2; 7 bases are a match to TRBD1. Germline CDR1 MDHEN, CDR2 SYDVKM. This CDR3 comprises 14 residues. This CDR3 is CASSLRDRVGGYTF. The covered CDR3 bases are TGTGCCAGCAGTTTAAGAGACAGGGTGGGGGGC.

Many counts were recorded for this clone. The CDR3 is cut off 3 residues early in the read; its end comes from the germline J gene. The chain employs TRBV5-1 and TRBJ1-6; perhaps TRBD1 as D (6 bases). Germline assignment: CDR1 SGHRS and CDR2 YFSETQ. The V end lost 5 bases, the J end lost 10 bases, and 13 bases lay between the germline ends. The length of the CDR3 is 13 residues. Partial CDR3 DNA: TGCGCCAGCAGTAACAGGGAAGAGTCACCC. It translates to CASSNREESP. The CDR3 in its entirety is CASSNREESPLHF.

This clone was seen many times. The CDR3 is cut off 3 residues early in the read; its end comes from the germline J gene. This rearrangement joins TRBV15 to TRBJ2-7; 12 positions agree with TRBD2. J was trimmed by 2 bases and V by 5 bases; bases with no gene match: 4. Germline V lookup: CDR1 LNHNV, CDR2 YYDKDF (reference sequence). The CDR3 contains 15 residues. The CDR3 DNA, read in part, is TGTGCCACCAGCGACAGGACTAGCGGGACCTACGAG. Residues: CATSDRTSGTYE. The whole CDR3 sequence reads CATSDRTSGTYEQYF.

This clone was counted at least ten times. Read data end 3 residues before the CDR3 end; the end is taken from the germline J gene. The rearrangement joins TRBV28 to TRBJ2-7; TRBD1 might be the D (6 bases). Per the germline V gene, CDR1 is MDHEN and CDR2 is SYDVKM. The CDR3 contains 15 residues. V lost 3 bases and J lost 6, with 18 bases in between. Incomplete CDR3 DNA: TGTGCCAGCAGTTTTCCCCAACAGGGAAGGGCCGAG. It translates to CASSFPQQGRAE. The complete CDR3 protein is CASSFPQQGRAEQYF.

The sample holds many counts of this clone. Read sequence stops 3 residues before the CDR3 end, and the germline J gene provides the missing end. The rearrangement links TRBV28 to TRBJ2-2; D uncertain. Germline V gene sequence: CDR1 MDHEN, CDR2 SYDVKM. The V and J ends lost 6 bases and 2 bases respectively, with 13 bases between them. This CDR3 comprises 15 residues. Incomplete CDR3 DNA: TGTGCCAGCAGGTATCCGGTGACAAACACCGGGGAG. Translation: CASRYPVTNTGE. The CDR3 reads in full as CASRYPVTNTGELFF.

This clone has ten or more counts. The sequence runs out 3 residues before the end of the CDR3; the remainder is reconstructed from the germline J gene. The chain employs TRBV30 and TRBJ2-7; D is perhaps TRBD1 (5 bases). CDR1 and CDR2 from the germline V gene are GTSNPN and SVGIG (reference sequence). The CDR3 runs 14 residues. V gave up 4 bases and J gave up 0 bases, with 13 bases separating them. This chain's CDR3 is CAWIVSGISYEQYF. Partial CDR3 DNA: TGTGCCTGGATCGTATCAGGGATCTCCTACGAG. The full variable domain, rest sourced from reference TRBV30 and TRBJ2-7, is SQTIHQWPATLVQPVGSPLSLECTVEGTSNPNLYWYRQAAGRGLQLLFYSVGIGQISSEVPQNLSASRPQDRQFILSSKKLLLSDSGFYLCAWIVSGISYEQYFGPGTRLTVT.

In its sample, this clone was seen many times. Coverage ceases 3 residues before the CDR3 finishes, and the germline J gene fills in the end. The chain links TRBV5-1 to TRBJ1-2, with 10 bases fitting TRBD1. Trimming cost V 4 bases and J 7 bases; bases outside gene matches: 13. CDR1 SGHRS and CDR2 YFSETQ come from the germline V gene. This CDR3 has 16 amino acids. The CDR3 spells CASSPEVRDRGLGYTF. The part of the CDR3 DNA that was read is TGCGCCAGCAGCCCTGAGGTCCGAGACAGGGGGCTTGGC.

Many counts were recorded for this clone. Read sequence stops 3 residues before the CDR3 end, and the germline J gene provides the missing end. The chain combines TRBV20-1 with TRBJ1-6; TRBD1 matches at 8 bases. The CDR3 spans 16 residues. The V and J ends lost 3 bases and 5 bases, in that order; junction bases with no gene match: 9. Germline CDR1 DFQATT, CDR2 SNEGSKA (reference sequence). CDR3 DNA, as far as it was read: TGCAGTGCTAGCCGTACAGGGGGATCAAATAATTCACCC. This codes for CSASRTGGSNNSP. The complete CDR3 protein is CSASRTGGSNNSPLHF.

This clone was found a few times. The CDR3 goes on 3 residues after the read ends, and that part is filled in from the germline J gene. This chain connects TRBV5-1 to TRBJ2-5, with 9 bases identical to TRBD1. The germline V gene encodes CDR1 SGHRS and CDR2 YFSETQ. With 4 bases clipped from V and 2 bases from J, the junction kept 6 bases outside the gene matches. The CDR3 is 15 residues long. The chain's CDR3 is CASSIGTGPQETQYF. The CDR3 bases that were read are TGCGCCAGCAGCATAGGGACAGGGCCACAAGAGACC.

This clone was recorded many times. Read coverage stops 3 residues before the CDR3 terminus; the germline J gene supplies the remainder. The chain joins TRBV5-4 to TRBJ2-7; 7 bases fit TRBD1. This CDR3 has 14 residues. V shed 3 bases, J shed 4 bases, and the junction held 7 bases outside the gene matches. CDR1 is SGHNT and CDR2 is YYREEE in the germline V gene (reference sequence). The sequenced CDR3 bases are TGTGCCAGCAGCTGGCCCGGGACAGATTACGAG. It yields the protein CASSWPGTDYE. The CDR3 in its entirety is CASSWPGTDYEQYF.

This clone was found many times. The read ends 3 residues shy of where the CDR3 ends; the end is completed using the germline J gene. The V gene is TRBV20-1, the J gene TRBJ2-1; tentative D call: TRBD2 (6 bases). Trimming stripped 1 base from V and 3 bases from J, with 13 bases between. Germline loops: CDR1 DFQATT, CDR2 SNEGSKA (reference sequence). The CDR3 consists of 15 residues. Here the CDR3 reads CSARVPAGLYNEQFF. The CDR3 bases that were read are TGCAGTGCTAGAGTCCCAGCGGGCCTCTACAATGAG.

This clone was observed many times. The read stops 3 residues short of the end of the CDR3; the missing end is completed from the germline J gene. This rearrangement joins TRBV27 to TRBJ1-6; D is unresolved. V was shortened by 5 bases and J by 12 bases, with 17 bases between the two germline ends. CDR3 length: 14 residues. Per germline, CDR1 MNHEY and CDR2 SMNVEV (reference sequence). Incomplete CDR3 DNA: TGTGCCAGCAGTCCCGATCGGGGTTTTTTACCC. Protein: CASSPDRGFLP. The whole CDR3 region reads CASSPDRGFLPLHF.

A remark on this clone: The read falls 3 residues short of the CDR3 end, and the missing part is taken from the germline J gene. V usage is TRBV19 and J usage is TRBJ1-5, with TRBD1 identical over 11 bases. V lost 4 bases to trimming and J lost 6 bases; unmatched junction nucleotides: 2. The CDR3 length is 14 residues. From germline, CDR1 is LNHDA and CDR2 SQIVND (reference sequence). The DNA read from the CDR3 is TGTGCCAGTAGTACCGGGACAGGGGGTCAGCCC. Translation gives CASSTGTGGQP. In full, the CDR3 is CASSTGTGGQPQHF.

Ten or more counts support this clone. Coverage ceases 3 residues before the CDR3 finishes, and the germline J gene fills in the end. The chain is built from TRBV20-1 and TRBJ2-3; D is undetermined. This CDR3 region has 13 residues. Trimming took off 6 bases at V and 0 bases at J, with 10 bases between the two ends. The V gene's germline CDR1 is DFQATT and CDR2 SNEGSKA (reference sequence). CDR3 bases read: TGCAGTGCGGCCTTCGTTAGCACAGATACG. Translating it yields CSAAFVSTDT. The full CDR3 is CSAAFVSTDTQYF.

This clone was counted ten times or more. The CDR3 sequence is CASSGDYGETQYF. The DNA read from the CDR3 is TGTGCCAGCAGTGGGGACTATGGGGAGACC. The rearrangement uses TRBV6-4 and TRBJ2-5; 7 bases are shared with TRBD2. From the germline J gene comes the end of the CDR3, since the read stops 3 residues before it. The length of the CDR3 is 13 residues. In germline, CDR1 is MRHNA, CDR2 SNTAGT. V was clipped by 4 bases and J by 5 bases; unmatched bases: 4.

This clone was recorded many times. The read stops 3 residues short of the end of the CDR3; the missing end is completed from the germline J gene. Other DNA sequences of this sample code for an identical CDR3. The gene calls are TRBV20-1 and TRBJ2-6; D is ambiguous. The CDR3 consists of 13 residues. V was pared by 0 bases and J by 3 bases, with 3 bases between. Germline CDR1 reads DFQATT; CDR2 reads SNEGSKA (reference sequence). This CDR3 is CSARDLGANVLTF. CDR3 DNA (partial): TGCAGTGCTAGAGATCTTGGGGCCAACGTC.

This clone was counted only a few times. The read ends 3 residues before the CDR3 terminus; that terminus is restored from the germline J gene. The chain uses TRBV5-1 and TRBJ2-2; D is perhaps TRBD1 (5 bases). Germline V CDR1 and CDR2: SGHRS, YFSETQ. This CDR3 region has 13 residues. The covered CDR3 bases are TGCGCCAGCAGCTTATCAGGGAATGAAAAG. It codes for CASSLSGNEK. Given in full, the CDR3 is CASSLSGNEKLFF. Together with reference TRBV5-1 and TRBJ2-2, the CDR3 gives the full variable domain: KAGVTQTPRYLIKTRGQQVTLSCSPISGHRSVSWYQQTPGQGLQFLFEYFSETQRNKGNFPGRFSGRQFSNSRSEMNVSTLELGDSALYLCASSLSGNEKLFFGEGSRLTVL.

This clone was observed a handful of times. The CDR3 end lies 3 residues beyond the end of the read and is filled in from the germline J gene. The chain has TRBV7-3 and TRBJ1-1, with a tentative D call TRBD1 (6 bases). Per germline, CDR1 SGHTA and CDR2 FQGTGA. This CDR3 region has 13 residues. The CDR3 sequence is CASSSQPGQRAFF. The sequenced CDR3 bases are TGTGCCAGCAGCTCTCAACCGGGACAACGA.

This clone was picked up many times. From the germline J gene comes the end of the CDR3, since the read stops 3 residues before it. V usage is TRBV5-1 and J usage is TRBJ2-3; tentatively, D is TRBD1 (6 bases). V was shortened by 2 bases and J by 8 bases, with 15 bases between the two germline ends. The germline CDR1 and CDR2 sequences are SGHRS and YFSETQ. The CDR3 has 14 amino acids. The CDR3 protein is CASSLQGGPGTQYF. The CDR3 bases that were read are TGCGCCAGCAGCTTACAGGGCGGCCCAGGTACG.